These 23 T cell receptor beta chains were sequenced from one sample in a study of blood T cell repertoires in COVID-19. Measured with immunoSEQ multiplex PCR; TCRdb has only the in-frame clones, and not every one. The table shows 490,000 or so clones, with roughly 90% occurring only once. Specimen: PBMCs or T cells enriched from blood (not recorded which). These receptors all stem from a woman between 35 and 50 years old who had recovered from COVID-19.

The V gene is TRBV19, the J gene TRBJ1-2; 10 bases match TRBD1. Per germline, CDR1 LNHDA and CDR2 SQIVND (reference sequence). With V trimmed by 7 bases and J by 0 bases, 8 bases remained unmatched. This CDR3 contains 16 residues. CDR3 amino acids: CASTSGQGSPNYGYTF. In nucleotides, the CDR3 is TGTGCCAGTACCTCGGGACAGGGGAGTCCTAACTATGGCTACACCTTC.

This clone was detected a few times. The chain carries TRBV9 and TRBJ2-7; 9 bases line up with TRBD1. V shed 0 bases and J 6 bases; nucleotides not matched to a gene: 10. Germline V lookup: CDR1 SGDLS, CDR2 YYNGEE. The CDR3 is 16 amino acids. CDR3 amino acids: CASSVEERTGEFEQYF. Written as DNA, the CDR3 is TGTGCCAGCAGCGTAGAGGAAAGGACAGGGGAATTCGAGCAGTACTTC.

This chain connects TRBV19 to TRBJ1-3; no firm D call. Germline CDR1 is LNHDA and CDR2 is SQIVND (reference sequence). The CDR3 sequence is 14 residues long. V was shortened by 0 bases and J by 4 bases, with 7 bases between the two germline ends. CDR3 DNA: TGTGCCAGTAGTATAGACCGCGGCGGAAACACCATATATTTT. It yields the protein CASSIDRGGNTIYF.

V and J are TRBV18 and TRBJ1-4; possibly TRBD1 for D (6 bases). CDR1 KGHSH and CDR2 LQKENI come from the germline V gene. V was cut by 2 bases and J by 0 bases, with 7 bases left in between. The CDR3 sequence is 15 residues long. CDR3 nucleotides: TGTGCCAGCTCACCAAGGACAGCAACTAATGAAAAACTGTTTTTT. Its protein is CASSPRTATNEKLFF.

The chain has TRBV27 and TRBJ1-1, with no clear D. From germline, CDR1 is MNHEY and CDR2 SMNVEV (reference sequence). The CDR3 totals 13 residues. Trimming shortened V by 2 bases and J by 5 bases, and 9 bases separated the two germline ends. CDR3 sequence (DNA): TGTGCCAGCAGTTTAGGATTCGGGACTGAAGCTTTCTTT. This gives the protein CASSLGFGTEAFF.

The chain couples TRBV7-2 to TRBJ2-5; maybe TRBD1 (6 bases). V gave up 0 bases and J gave up 2 bases, with 10 bases separating them. The CDR3 loop spans 15 amino acids. Germline values: CDR1 SGHTA, CDR2 FQGNSA. The CDR3 spells CASSLAGARQETQYF. CDR3 sequence (DNA): TGTGCCAGCAGCTTAGCGGGGGCCCGGCAAGAGACCCAGTACTTC. The full variable domain, its missing parts supplied by reference TRBV7-2 and TRBJ2-5, is GAGVSQSPSNKVTEKGKDVELRCDPISGHTALYWYRQSLGQGLEFLIYFQGNSAPDKSGLPSDRFSAERTGGSVSTLTIQRTQQEDSAVYLCASSLAGARQETQYFGPGTRLLVL.

This sequence joins TRBV3-1 (or the pseudogene TRBV3-2) and TRBJ2-5; TRBD1 agrees at 7 bases. CDR1 is LGHDT and CDR2 is YNNKEL in the germline V gene (reference sequence). With V trimmed by 5 bases and J by 2 bases, 8 bases remained unmatched. The CDR3 consists of 15 residues. The CDR3: CASSSRDSLQETQYF. CDR3 nucleotides: TGTGCCAGCAGCTCCCGGGACAGCTTACAAGAGACCCAGTACTTC.

V usage is TRBV2 and J usage is TRBJ2-3; 13 positions match TRBD2. V lost 3 bases to trimming and J lost 7 bases; unmatched junction nucleotides: 4. The CDR3 is 15 residues long. The germline CDR1 and CDR2 sequences are SNHLY and FYNNEI. The CDR3 DNA follows: TGTGCCAGCAGTGAGCGGACTAGCGGGAGTAATACGCAGTATTTT. This codes for CASSERTSGSNTQYF.

CDR3 nucleotides: TGTGCCAGCAGTGGAGGAGGGCTTAGGCCAAATTCACCCCTCCACTTT. This sequence encodes CASSGGGLRPNSPLHF. The chain links TRBV6-4 to TRBJ1-6, with no clear D. The CDR3 has 16 residues. V was shortened by 4 bases and J by 7 bases, with 17 bases between the two germline ends. In germline, CDR1 is MRHNA, CDR2 SNTAGT.

The rearrangement joins TRBV5-6 to TRBJ1-2; D unresolved. Trimming left V 1 base short and J 7 bases short, with 26 bases between. The CDR3 runs to 18 residues. The germline CDR1 and CDR2 sequences are SGHDT and YYEEEE. CDR3: CASSLWQYREQPGSGYTF. The CDR3 DNA follows: TGTGCCAGCAGCTTGTGGCAATATCGGGAGCAACCGGGCAGTGGCTACACCTTC.

The rearrangement links TRBV10-1 to TRBJ1-6; D may be TRBD1 (5 bases). CDR1 is WNHNN, CDR2 SYGVQD, per germline (reference sequence). Trimming removed 1 base at V and 10 bases at J, with 8 bases between. This CDR3 comprises 13 residues. The CDR3 sequence: CASSEFGGSPLHF. CDR3 nucleotides: TGCGCCAGCAGTGAGTTCGGGGGATCACCCCTCCACTTT.

The chain joins TRBV6-2 or TRBV6-3 to TRBJ2-4; 12 nucleotides line up with TRBD2. The CDR3 is made up of 16 amino acids. V gave up 6 bases and J gave up 7 bases; unmatched junction bases: 10. The germline CDR1 and CDR2 sequences are MNHEY and SVGEGT. The CDR3 spells CASSQTTSGSFNIQYF. The DNA for the CDR3 is TGTGCCAGCAGCCAAACGACTAGCGGGAGTTTTAACATTCAGTACTTC.

The chain recombines TRBV19 with TRBJ2-7, with D possibly matching TRBD2 (5 bases). Trimming removed 6 bases at V and 2 bases at J, with 20 bases between. The CDR3 runs to 16 residues. Per germline, CDR1 LNHDA and CDR2 SQIVND (reference sequence). This CDR3 reads CASSLRHAGATYEQYF. The CDR3 nucleotides are TGTGCCAGTAGCCTAAGGCACGCGGGTGCGACCTACGAGCAGTACTTC.

This rearrangement joins TRBV24-1 to TRBJ2-3; 10 nucleotides line up with TRBD2. From germline, CDR1 is KGHDR and CDR2 SFDVKD. V lost 4 bases, J lost 1 base, and 4 bases stayed unmatched. CDR3 length: 16 amino acids. The CDR3, as DNA: TGTGCCACCAGTGACGGCGGACTAGCGGGCACAGATACGCAGTATTTT. This sequence encodes CATSDGGLAGTDTQYF.

This clone was seen only once. J is TRBJ2-1 and V is TRBV11-3, with a tentative D call TRBD1 (5 bases). Germline V gives CDR1 SGHNT, CDR2 YENEEA. The CDR3 length is 14 residues. Trimming cost V 5 bases and J 7 bases, with 15 bases left between them. CDR3 DNA: TGTGCCAGCAGCCAAACACAGGTCAGGAATGAGCAGTTCTTC. Its protein is CASSQTQVRNEQFF.

The chain couples TRBV7-9 to TRBJ2-2; D might be TRBD2 (6 bases). This CDR3 has 15 residues. Germline CDR1 is SEHNR and CDR2 is FQNEAQ (reference sequence). Trimming took 3 bases from V and 1 from J, leaving 9 bases between them. CDR3 region: CASSFLRENTGELFF. The CDR3 DNA is TGTGCCAGCAGCTTCTTGCGGGAGAACACCGGGGAGCTGTTTTTT.

In its sample, this clone was seen once. A read error may account for a junction end that differs from germline. This sequence joins TRBV20-1 and TRBJ2-7; tentative D call: TRBD2 (5 bases). This CDR3 has 11 amino acids. Looked up from germline, CDR1 is DFQATT and CDR2 is SNEGSKA (reference sequence). The CDR3 region has the DNA TGCAGTACTAGGGCTGCTTACGAGCAGTACTTC. It translates to CSTRAAYEQYF.

This chain connects TRBV4-3 to TRBJ1-1; perhaps TRBD1 as D (5 bases). Germline loops: CDR1 LGHNA, CDR2 YSLEER. The CDR3 runs 15 residues. V was clipped by 0 bases and J by 1 base, with 9 bases between them. The chain's CDR3 is CASSQEGTGNTEAFF. CDR3 coding DNA: TGCGCCAGCAGCCAAGAAGGCACAGGGAACACTGAAGCTTTCTTT.

This chain uses TRBV6-5 with TRBJ1-2; D is possibly TRBD1 (5 bases). The CDR3 covers 13 residues. V was pared by 5 bases and J by 4 bases, with 11 bases between. The germline V gene has CDR1 MNHEY and CDR2 SVGAGI. As DNA, the CDR3 is TGTGCCAGCAGTCCAGGGATGGGCTATGGCTACACCTTC. Encoded protein: CASSPGMGYGYTF.

In this sample, this clone turned up once. The chain has TRBV5-1 and TRBJ2-3, with D unclear. Germline lookup yields CDR1 SGHRS and CDR2 YFSETQ. The CDR3 has 12 amino acids. The V end was cut by 2 bases, the J end by 5 bases, with 6 bases between. The CDR3 spells CASSFLGDTQYF. CDR3 nucleotide sequence: TGCGCCAGCAGCTTCCTCGGAGATACGCAGTATTTT.

V usage is TRBV6-1 and J usage is TRBJ2-7, with D perhaps matching TRBD2 (6 bases). Germline-derived CDR1 and CDR2 are MNHNS and SASEGT. This CDR3 has 14 amino acids. V shed 3 bases and J shed 3 bases, with 12 bases lying between them. The CDR3 DNA reads TGTGCCAGCAGTGACGCGGGACTGAACTACGAGCAGTACTTC. It codes for CASSDAGLNYEQYF.

CDR3 loop: CASSQGTWDRGNQPQHF. The CDR3 region has the DNA TGCGCCAGCAGCCAAGGAACCTGGGACAGGGGAAATCAGCCCCAGCATTTT. V usage is TRBV4-3 and J usage is TRBJ1-5; 10 positions agree with TRBD1. This CDR3 spans 17 amino acids. Losses at the gene ends were 1 base for V and 4 bases for J; bases not matched to a gene: 7. The germline V gene encodes CDR1 LGHNA and CDR2 YSLEER.

This clone was recorded only once. This chain joins TRBV19 and TRBJ2-1; 14 bases map to TRBD2. The CDR3 spans 16 residues. Germline V gives CDR1 LNHDA, CDR2 SQIVND (reference sequence). V dropped 6 bases and J dropped 4; count of bases not matched to a gene: 5. Here the CDR3 reads CASRGLAGARYNEQFF. CDR3 sequence (DNA): TGTGCCAGTAGGGGACTAGCGGGAGCGCGGTACAATGAGCAGTTCTTC.